One sample yielded the 32 T cell receptor beta chains listed below, sequenced in a study of OX40 agonist ivuxolimab in advanced cancers. Some clones are missing from TCRdb's copy, which holds only in-frame ones; the method was immunoSEQ multiplex PCR. This sample has about 72,000 clones, with about 88% found just once. The sequencing here drew on CD4+ or CD8+ T cells sorted from blood, taken in a trial of the OX40 agonist ivuxolimab. The receptors here all came from an adult with an advanced solid tumor such as melanoma, head and neck, liver or kidney cancer.

This clone occurred a few times. Written as DNA, the CDR3 is TGTGCCAGCAGCCATAATCATTGGGTAGGAGAAGAGACCCAGTACTTC. The encoded protein is CASSHNHWVGEETQYF. V is TRBV7-9 and J is TRBJ2-5; D is undetermined. The CDR3 runs 16 residues. Deletions cut 5 bases from V and 3 bases from J, with 19 bases between. In germline, CDR1 is SEHNR, CDR2 FQNEAQ (reference sequence).

This chain links TRBV5-4 with TRBJ2-5, with 9 positions matching TRBD2. Germline lookup yields CDR1 SGHNT and CDR2 YYREEE (reference sequence). With 0 bases clipped from V and 6 bases from J, the junction kept 6 bases outside the gene matches. The CDR3 has 15 amino acids. CDR3 protein: CASSLAGGRVQTQYF. For the CDR3, the DNA is TGTGCCAGCAGCTTGGCCGGCGGGAGGGTGCAGACCCAGTACTTC.

The chain's CDR3 is CASSLPPGQGAYTIYF. CDR3 bases: TGTGCCAGCAGTTTACCCCCGGGACAGGGGGCTTACACCATATATTTT. V is TRBV28 and J is TRBJ1-3, with 12 positions matching TRBD1. There are 16 residues in the CDR3. CDR1 is MDHEN and CDR2 is SYDVKM in the germline V gene. V gave up 2 bases and J gave up 8 bases; unmatched junction bases: 7.

The V call is TRBV5-1, the J call TRBJ1-1; 8 bases are shared with TRBD1. With 4 bases clipped from V and 4 bases from J, the junction kept 12 bases outside the gene matches. The CDR3 covers 16 residues. Germline V gives CDR1 SGHRS, CDR2 YFSETQ. DNA of the CDR3: TGCGCCAGCAGCCCCCCGGGACAGGTCCGGGGCACTGAAGCTTTCTTT. Its protein is CASSPPGQVRGTEAFF.

Concerning this clone itself: One end of the junction fails to match germline, which may point to a read error. V and J are TRBV7-7 and TRBJ1-5; TRBD1 matches 10 bases. Per the germline V gene, CDR1 is SSHAT and CDR2 is FNYEAQ (reference sequence). This CDR3 is built from 16 residues. CDR3 region: CASSPGQGGSNQPQHF. As DNA, the CDR3 is TGTGCTAGCAGCCCTGGACAGGGGGGGAGCAATCAGCCCCAGCATTTT.

The V gene is TRBV5-1, the J gene TRBJ2-2, with D tentatively TRBD1 or TRBD2 (5 bases each). With 4 bases removed from V and 4 bases from J, the gap between germline ends came to 20 bases. There are 17 residues in the CDR3. Per the germline V gene, CDR1 is SGHRS and CDR2 is YFSETQ. The DNA of the CDR3 is TGCGCCAGCAGCCCCATTCCTGCTGGGGCGGGCACCGGGGAGCTGTTTTTT. Translated: CASSPIPAGAGTGELFF.

This clone was found once. This chain links TRBV11-3 with TRBJ2-1, with a weak D call TRBD2 (6 bases). In germline, CDR1 is SGHNT, CDR2 YENEEA. Trimming cost V 5 bases and J 1 base, with 9 bases left between them. The CDR3 has 14 amino acids. CDR3 sequence reads: CASSPGRSYNEQFF. CDR3 bases: TGTGCCAGCAGCCCCGGGAGATCCTACAATGAGCAGTTCTTC.

V is TRBV2 and J is TRBJ2-5, with TRBD1 identical over 7 bases. J lost 4 bases, V lost 8 bases, and 10 bases had no gene match. The germline V gene has CDR1 SNHLY and CDR2 FYNNEI. The CDR3 consists of 14 residues. CDR3 sequence: CASSFQGVGETQYF. The CDR3 nucleotides read TGTGCCAGCTCTTTTCAGGGGGTGGGAGAGACCCAGTACTTC.

This chain links TRBV28 with TRBJ1-2; 9 bases fit TRBD1. The trim removed 8 bases at V and 8 bases at J, leaving 12 bases unmatched. Germline loops: CDR1 MDHEN, CDR2 SYDVKM. The CDR3 is 14 residues long. The CDR3 here is CASGPAGQGKGYTF. In DNA form, the CDR3 reads TGTGCCAGCGGACCCGCGGGACAGGGTAAAGGCTACACCTTC.

The rearrangement joins TRBV5-1 to TRBJ2-1; 8 bases map to TRBD2. In germline, CDR1 is SGHRS, CDR2 YFSETQ. The trim removed 6 bases at V and 4 bases at J, leaving 6 bases unmatched. The CDR3 is made up of 14 amino acids. CDR3 coding DNA: TGCGCCAGCACCGAGCGGGAGAGGTACAATGAGCAGTTCTTC. Its protein is CASTERERYNEQFF.

This clone was seen more than once but under ten times. Other DNA sequences from this sample encode an identical CDR3 as well. The V gene is TRBV6-5, the J gene TRBJ1-2; no definite D call. The CDR3 is 11 residues long. The V end lost 8 bases, the J end lost 5 bases, and 9 bases lay between the germline ends. The germline gives CDR1 MNHEY, CDR2 SVGAGI. The CDR3 bases are TGTGCCAGCCGGGGATTATATGGCTACACCTTC. Translating it yields CASRGLYGYTF.

The chain carries TRBV5-4 and TRBJ2-1; 7 bases match TRBD1. This CDR3 comprises 15 residues. Trimming took 1 base from V and 4 from J; bases not matched to a gene: 5. CDR1 and CDR2 from the germline V gene are SGHNT and YYREEE (reference sequence). The CDR3 reads CASSLLGGRYNEQFF. CDR3 bases: TGTGCCAGCAGCTTGCTAGGGGGCCGGTACAATGAGCAGTTCTTC.

The V gene is TRBV7-8, the J gene TRBJ1-5; 7 bases agree with TRBD1. V was clipped by 5 bases and J by 6 bases; unmatched bases: 10. This CDR3 is built from 15 residues. From germline, CDR1 is SGHVS and CDR2 FQNEAQ. The CDR3 protein is CASSPRQGGPQPQHF. CDR3 in DNA: TGTGCCAGCAGCCCTCGACAGGGTGGTCCTCAGCCCCAGCATTTT.

This sequence joins TRBV5-1 and TRBJ1-1; TRBD1 matches 7 bases. This CDR3 spans 14 amino acids. V was pared by 4 bases and J by 2 bases, with 5 bases of the junction left unmatched. CDR1 SGHRS and CDR2 YFSETQ come from the germline V gene. CDR3: CASSLGQVNTEAFF. CDR3 nucleotide sequence: TGCGCCAGCAGCCTAGGACAGGTTAACACTGAAGCTTTCTTT.

The chain has TRBV11-2 and TRBJ2-7, with TRBD1 matching 9 bases. The CDR3 totals 13 residues. Looked up from germline, CDR1 is SGHAT and CDR2 is FQNNGV. J gave up 6 bases and V 4 bases, and 4 bases lay outside the gene matches. The CDR3 is CASSSRTGAEQYF. CDR3 nucleotides: TGTGCCAGCAGCTCCCGGACAGGGGCCGAGCAGTACTTC.

V is TRBV18 and J is TRBJ2-3, with 7 bases fitting TRBD2. The ends lost 0 bases at V and 3 bases at J; junction bases unmatched: 0. The CDR3 runs to 14 residues. Germline V gives CDR1 KGHSH, CDR2 LQKENI. The CDR3 DNA sequence: TGTGCCAGCTCACCACCGGGGGGGACAGATACGCAGTATTTT. This gives the protein CASSPPGGTDTQYF.

This clone was picked up a small number of times. The J gene is TRBJ1-1, the V gene TRBV7-2; D is possibly TRBD1 (5 bases). Germline CDR1 and CDR2: SGHTA and FQGNSA. V was pared by 8 bases and J by 1 base, with 11 bases between. This CDR3 contains 13 residues. CDR3 DNA sequence: TGTGCCAGCGGGCAACAGGAGAACACTGAAGCTTTCTTT. Protein: CASGQQENTEAFF.

This clone has more than one count but fewer than ten. This chain connects TRBV7-8 to TRBJ2-7; D might be TRBD1 (6 bases). Germline lookup yields CDR1 SGHVS and CDR2 FQNEAQ. The CDR3 runs to 13 residues. V lost 3 bases and J 6 bases, leaving 12 bases between the germline ends. CDR3 residues: CASSFTTGTEQYF. The CDR3, as DNA: TGTGCCAGCAGCTTCACCACAGGGACCGAGCAGTACTTC.

The chain couples TRBV7-9 to TRBJ2-7, with D perhaps matching TRBD2 (5 bases). The germline V gene has CDR1 SEHNR and CDR2 FQNEAQ (reference sequence). Trimming pared 5 bases from V and 3 bases from J, leaving 11 bases between. This CDR3 comprises 13 residues. The CDR3 DNA is TGTGCCAGCAGCAACTCACTAGTCTACGAGCAGTACTTC. Translation: CASSNSLVYEQYF.

The CDR3 protein is CAIRGQVGTDTQYF. The CDR3 nucleotides read TGTGCCATCAGGGGACAGGTGGGCACAGATACGCAGTATTTT. The V gene is TRBV10-3, the J gene TRBJ2-3; TRBD1 matches at 8 bases. V dropped 6 bases and J dropped 1; count of bases not matched to a gene: 3. From germline, CDR1 is ENHRY and CDR2 SYGVKD. This CDR3 has 14 amino acids.

This chain joins TRBV10-3 and TRBJ1-4, with D unresolved. Looked up from germline, CDR1 is ENHRY and CDR2 is SYGVKD. This CDR3 has 15 residues. Trimming removed 0 bases from V and 6 bases from J, with 11 bases in between. CDR3 residues: CAISESDGGYEKLFF. In nucleotides, the CDR3 is TGTGCCATCAGTGAGTCGGATGGAGGGTATGAAAAACTGTTTTTT.

This clone was observed once. The chain recombines TRBV29-1 with TRBJ2-7; 7 bases agree with TRBD1. V was clipped by 6 bases and J by 5 bases; unmatched bases: 13. The CDR3 covers 14 residues. Germline CDR1 reads SQVTM; CDR2 reads ANQGSEA. CDR3 region: CSVRQGQIGHEQYF. As DNA, the CDR3 is TGCAGCGTGCGACAGGGACAGATCGGTCACGAGCAGTACTTC.

This clone appeared a few times. The identical CDR3 is also encoded by other nucleotide sequences in the sample. CDR3 amino acids: CASSHRTGKNEKLFF. CDR3 nucleotide sequence: TGTGCCAGCAGCCATCGGACAGGGAAGAATGAAAAACTGTTTTTT. The chain is built from TRBV2 and TRBJ1-4; 8 nucleotides agree with TRBD1. The V gene's germline CDR1 is SNHLY and CDR2 FYNNEI. The V segment lost 6 bases and the J segment 5 bases; nucleotides outside the gene matches: 8. This CDR3 spans 15 amino acids. Looking up the rest from reference TRBV2 and TRBJ1-4 gives the full variable domain: EPEVTQTPSHQVTQMGQEVILRCVPISNHLYFYWYRQILGQKVEFLVSFYNNEISEKSEIFDDQFSVERPDGSNFTLKIRSTKLEDSAMYFCASSHRTGKNEKLFFGSGTQLSVL.

The chain employs TRBV6-1 and TRBJ1-4; the D is unclear. CDR1 is MNHNS, CDR2 SASEGT, per germline. V was cut by 6 bases and J by 6 bases, with 14 bases left in between. CDR3 size: 14 residues. This CDR3 reads CASRPSPGDEKLFF. Written as DNA, the CDR3 is TGTGCCAGCAGGCCGTCCCCTGGGGATGAAAAACTGTTTTTT.

This chain links TRBV11-3 with TRBJ2-1; D tentatively fits TRBD1 or TRBD2 (6 bases each). Trimming took 4 bases from V and 6 from J, leaving 16 bases between them. CDR1 SGHNT and CDR2 YENEEA come from the germline V gene. The CDR3 spans 15 residues. Here the CDR3 reads CASSWGRDPSNEQFF. The CDR3 nucleotides read TGTGCCAGCAGCTGGGGGCGGGACCCTTCCAATGAGCAGTTCTTC.

The genes are TRBV7-9 and TRBJ2-7; 8 nucleotides agree with TRBD2. Unmatched junction bases numbered 8, after V lost 4 bases and J lost 6 bases. The V gene's germline CDR1 is SEHNR and CDR2 FQNEAQ (reference sequence). The CDR3 covers 14 residues. The CDR3 DNA follows: TGTGCCAGCAGCTCTAGGACAGCGGGGGCCGAGCAGTACTTC. Its translation: CASSSRTAGAEQYF.

The chain couples TRBV5-6 to TRBJ2-7; the match to TRBD2 covers 10 bases. V shed 6 bases, J shed 1 base, and the junction held 7 bases outside the gene matches. The CDR3 is 15 amino acids. Germline V lookup: CDR1 SGHDT, CDR2 YYEEEE. This CDR3 is CASTVAGGGSYEQYF. CDR3 in DNA: TGTGCCAGCACCGTAGCGGGAGGAGGTTCCTACGAGCAGTACTTC.

The J gene is TRBJ1-2, the V gene TRBV27, with 7 bases identical to TRBD1. The V and J ends lost 10 bases and 4 bases, in that order; junction bases with no gene match: 12. The V gene's germline CDR1 is MNHEY and CDR2 SMNVEV (reference sequence). There are 14 residues in the CDR3. CDR3 sequence: CATSRTGGTYGYTF. In DNA form, the CDR3 reads TGTGCCACCAGCCGGACAGGAGGGACCTATGGCTACACCTTC.

The chain carries TRBV27 and TRBJ2-7; possibly TRBD1 for D (6 bases). Germline values: CDR1 MNHEY, CDR2 SMNVEV (reference sequence). There are 16 residues in the CDR3. V lost 3 bases to trimming and J lost 0 bases, with 15 bases between them. The CDR3 loop is CASSLSAGTFSYEQYF. As DNA, the CDR3 is TGTGCCAGCAGTTTGTCGGCAGGGACATTCTCCTACGAGCAGTACTTC.

This rearrangement joins TRBV2 to TRBJ1-4, with 7 positions matching TRBD1. From germline, CDR1 is SNHLY and CDR2 FYNNEI. Trimming removed 6 bases from V and 10 bases from J; junction bases left unmatched: 8. The CDR3 length is 13 residues. CDR3 bases: TGTGCCAGCAGAGGGACAGTGTCGGGAAAACTGTTTTTT. It specifies CASRGTVSGKLFF.

The rearrangement links TRBV7-8 to TRBJ2-3; 7 bases are shared with TRBD1. The germline CDR1 and CDR2 sequences are SGHVS and FQNEAQ. With V trimmed by 5 bases and J by 0 bases, 8 bases remained unmatched. This CDR3 has 16 residues. In nucleotides, the CDR3 is TGTGCCAGCAGCCACCACAGGGGAACTAGCACAGATACGCAGTATTTT. It specifies CASSHHRGTSTDTQYF.

The V and J genes are TRBV5-1 and TRBJ2-3; 16 bases match TRBD2. The CDR3 has 19 residues. V was clipped by 3 bases and J by 5 bases; unmatched bases: 12. Germline V gene sequence: CDR1 SGHRS, CDR2 YFSETQ. As DNA, the CDR3 is TGCGCCAGCAGCTCCGTCCCGGGACTAGCGGGGGGGCTGAGAGATACGCAGTATTTT. Its translation is CASSSVPGLAGGLRDTQYF.